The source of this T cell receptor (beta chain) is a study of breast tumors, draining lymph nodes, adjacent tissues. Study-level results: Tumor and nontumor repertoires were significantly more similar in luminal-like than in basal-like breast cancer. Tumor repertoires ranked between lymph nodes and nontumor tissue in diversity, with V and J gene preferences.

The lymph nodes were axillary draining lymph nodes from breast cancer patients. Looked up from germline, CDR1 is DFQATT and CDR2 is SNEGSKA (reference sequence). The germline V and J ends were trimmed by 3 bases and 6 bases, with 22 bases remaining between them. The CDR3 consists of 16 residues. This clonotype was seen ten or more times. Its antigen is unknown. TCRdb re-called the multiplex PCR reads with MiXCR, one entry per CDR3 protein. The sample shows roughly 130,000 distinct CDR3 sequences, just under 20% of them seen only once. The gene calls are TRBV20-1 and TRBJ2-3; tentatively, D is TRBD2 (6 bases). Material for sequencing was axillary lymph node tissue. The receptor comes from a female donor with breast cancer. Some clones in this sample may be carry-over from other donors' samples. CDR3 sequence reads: CSARAFGGEKEDTQYF. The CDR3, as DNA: TGCAGTGCTAGGGCCTTCGGGGGTGAAAAGGAGGATACGCAGTATTTT.